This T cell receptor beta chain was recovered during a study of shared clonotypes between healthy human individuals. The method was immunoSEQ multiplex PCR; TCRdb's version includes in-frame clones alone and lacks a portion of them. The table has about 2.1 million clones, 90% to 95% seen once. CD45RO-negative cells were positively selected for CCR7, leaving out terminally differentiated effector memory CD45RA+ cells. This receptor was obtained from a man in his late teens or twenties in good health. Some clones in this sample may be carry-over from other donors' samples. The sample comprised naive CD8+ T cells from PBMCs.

The CDR3 loop is CASSYSHGPKTYEQYF. The CDR3 DNA follows: TGTGCCAGCAGTTACTCCCACGGCCCCAAGACCTACGAGCAGTACTTC. The V gene is TRBV6-5, the J gene TRBJ2-7; D remains ambiguous. CDR3 length equals 16 residues. V lost 0 bases and J lost 2, with 14 bases in between. The germline gives CDR1 MNHEY, CDR2 SVGAGI.